What follows is one TCR beta chain and its context. Profiling relied on immunoSEQ multiplex PCR, and the TCRdb table lists in-frame clones only, not all of them. Among more than 400,000 clones listed, roughly 87% were seen once. The germline V gene has CDR1 GTSNPN and CDR2 SVGIG (reference sequence). The CDR3 consists of 16 residues. The V gene lost 5 bases and the J gene lost 0 bases, with 17 bases spanning the gap. The data were obtained in a study of blood T cell repertoires in COVID-19. Study information: PBMCs, B-cell-depleted T cells, or T cells provided the cDNA or gDNA that made up the material.

The study recruited people aged about 18 to 90 years across approximately 24 US areas. The V and J genes are TRBV30 and TRBJ1-3; D uncertain. This TCR was recovered from a young man who had recovered from COVID-19. Material: PBMCs or T cells enriched from blood (not recorded which). In DNA form, the CDR3 reads TGTGCCTGGGGGTACGGGGAGGCAGCCTCTGGAAACACCATATATTTT. The encoded protein is CAWGYGEAASGNTIYF.